Following are 3 T cell receptor beta chains from one sample sequenced in a study of T cells in Graves' hyperthyroidism and ophthalmopathy. Amplified regions were TCR beta CDR3 sequences from RNA transcripts. HTBI primers drove first-round RT-PCR of the TCR CDR3. In TCRdb, the multiplex PCR reads were re-called with MiXCR into one record per CDR3 protein. The repertoire holds 460,000 or so distinct CDR3 sequences, with around 14% as singletons. The source material was blood. Receptors were obtained from a woman in her late teens or twenties with Graves' hyperthyroidism.

This clonotype was counted between two and nine times. The gene calls are TRBV6-5 and TRBJ2-7; a possible D gene is TRBD2 (6 bases). CDR1 MNHEY and CDR2 SVGAGI come from the germline V gene. The CDR3 runs to 12 residues. Trimming pared 2 bases from V and 7 bases from J, leaving 9 bases between. CDR3 nucleotides: TGTGCCAGCAGTTACGCCCGGGAGGAGCAGTACGTC. Translation gives CASSYAREEQYV.

This clonotype was seen at least ten times. The J gene is TRBJ2-1, the V gene TRBV10-3; D may be TRBD1 or TRBD2 (6 bases each). Germline CDR1 reads ENHRY; CDR2 reads SYGVKD. The CDR3 loop spans 14 amino acids. The V end lost 6 bases, the J end lost 5 bases, and 14 bases lay between the germline ends. The CDR3 DNA sequence: TGTGCCATCAGGACGGGAGAGGGGGACAATGAGCAGTTCTTC. It yields the protein CAIRTGEGDNEQFF.

This clonotype was counted ten times or more. The chain couples TRBV12-3 or TRBV12-4 to TRBJ1-1, with 8 bases lining up with TRBD1. The CDR3 is made up of 14 amino acids. With V trimmed by 3 bases and J by 2 bases, 2 bases remained unmatched. Here the CDR3 reads CASSFSGGNTEAFF. The CDR3 DNA reads TGTGCCAGCAGTTTCTCAGGGGGCAACACTGAAGCTTTCTTT.